Listed below are T cell receptor beta chains from one sample, sequenced in a study of T cells in Graves' hyperthyroidism and ophthalmopathy. TCRdb used MiXCR to reprocess the multiplex PCR reads, holding one entry per CDR3 protein. This sample has around 540,000 distinct CDR3 sequences, with roughly 16% found just once. The sequencing sample was made of blood. The source of these receptors is a woman in her 30s with Graves' ophthalmopathy. Each CDR3 is given with its conserved first and last residue. D genes are given only for firm matches. Clone size is shown for a subset of rows, as once, few, many or a class of expanded clone.

j_call | clone_size | v_call | d_call | cdr3_nt | cdr3_aa
TRBJ2-7 | . | TRBV6-1 | . | TGTGCCAGCATTAGCGGACACGAGCAGTACTTC | CASISGHEQYF
TRBJ2-3 | many | TRBV12-3/TRBV12-4 | . | TGTGCCAGCAGCTCCCTGAATGGAGGGAGTTTAGATACGCAGTATTTT | CASSSLNGGSLDTQYF
TRBJ2-3 | many | TRBV28 | . | TGTGCCAGCAGTTTATCAGGGGATACAGATACGCAGTATTTT | CASSLSGDTDTQYF
TRBJ1-5 | few | TRBV19 | TRBD1 | TGTGCCAGTAGTTCCGGACAGGGGGCTAACCAGCCCCAGCATTTT | CASSSGQGANQPQHF
TRBJ2-7 | . | TRBV19 | . | TGTGCCAGTAGTCCTCTAGCTGGAGGGCCGAACTCCTACGAGCAGTACTTC | CASSPLAGGPNSYEQYF
TRBJ2-1 | few | TRBV20-1 | . | TGCAGTGCTTCTCAGCCGCCGGGGGTTGGGGAGCAGTTCTTC | CSASQPPGVGEQFF
TRBJ1-4 | . | TRBV9 | . | TGTGCCAGCAGCGGGGATGAGGGTATCGAAAAACTGTTTTTT | CASSGDEGIEKLFF
TRBJ1-1 | many | TRBV30 | . | TGTGCCTGGAGTGTTATAGGGATATTGAACACTGAAGCTTTCTTT | CAWSVIGILNTEAFF
TRBJ2-1 | many | TRBV3-1 | TRBD2 | TGTGCCAGCAGCCAAGACGGGGCGGGAGGTCTCAATGAGCAGTTCTTC | CASSQDGAGGLNEQFF
TRBJ2-5 | many | TRBV24-1 | TRBD2 | TGTGCCACCAGTTCCGGGACTAGCTTGCAAGAGACCCAGTACTTC | CATSSGTSLQETQYF
TRBJ2-3 | many | TRBV5-1 | . | TGCGCCAGCAGGGAGGGCCACAGCACAGATACGCAGTATTTT | CASREGHSTDTQYF
TRBJ2-3 | few | TRBV6-7 | TRBD2 | TGTGCCAGCAGTTACTCCGCGCGGGAGGAGACAGATACGCAGTATTTT | CASSYSAREETDTQYF
TRBJ1-1 | . | TRBV5-1 | . | TGCGCCAGCAGCTTCTCCAGGGCTAACACTGAAGCTTTCTTT | CASSFSRANTEAFF
TRBJ2-2 | . | TRBV6-1 | TRBD2 | TGTGCCAGCAGTGAAGAGCTAGCGGGAGTAGCCGGGGAGCTGTTTTTT | CASSEELAGVAGELFF
TRBJ1-1 | many | TRBV7-3 | TRBD1 | TGTGCCAGCAGCTTCCAGGGGGCTAACACTGAAGCTTTCTTT | CASSFQGANTEAFF
TRBJ1-3 | many | TRBV7-2 | . | TGTGCCAGCAGCCTGGGACCGCCGAGCTCTGGAAACACCATATATTTT | CASSLGPPSSGNTIYF
TRBJ2-1 | many | TRBV7-9 | TRBD2 | TGTGCCAGCAGCCCAGAAGTCCTAGCGGGAGGTTGGGGCTACAATGAGCAGTTCTTC | CASSPEVLAGGWGYNEQFF
TRBJ2-1 | few | TRBV27 | . | TGTGCCAGCAGTCACGTTTGGAAGAATGAGCAGTTCTTC | CASSHVWKNEQFF
TRBJ2-1 | . | TRBV9 | . | TGTGCCAGCAGCGTAGAGCATAGCGAGACGGTGAACAGCGAGCAGTTCTTC | CASSVEHSETVNSEQFF
TRBJ2-7 | many | TRBV18 | . | TGTGCCAGCTCACCAACGTCCAGATCCTACGAGCAGTACTTC | CASSPTSRSYEQYF
TRBJ2-5 | many | TRBV2 | . | TGTGCCAGAGACGGCCGGGACAACCAAGAGACCCAGTACTTC | CARDGRDNQETQYF
TRBJ2-1 | many | TRBV4-3 | . | TGCGCCAGCAGCCAAGAGAGTGTGGTAGGGCATGAGCAGTTCTTC | CASSQESVVGHEQFF
TRBJ2-3 | many | TRBV7-2 | TRBD2 | TGTGCCAGCAGCTTCCCTAGCGGGACCTACACAGATACGCAGTATTTT | CASSFPSGTYTDTQYF
TRBJ1-2 | many | TRBV5-1 | . | TGCGCCAGCAGCTTGGAACAGTCTAACTATGGCTACACCTTC | CASSLEQSNYGYTF
TRBJ2-2 | many | TRBV28 | . | TGTGCCAGCAGCTCAGGTGCTTCAGCCGGGGAGCTGTTTTTT | CASSSGASAGELFF
TRBJ2-5 | many | TRBV12-3/TRBV12-4 | TRBD2 | TGTGCCAGCAGTTTTATCGGCGGGAGTGGGACCCAGTACTTC | CASSFIGGSGTQYF
TRBJ2-2 | many | TRBV2 | TRBD2 | TGTGCCAGACAGGGACTAGCGGGTTTGAACACCGGGGAGCTGTTTTTT | CARQGLAGLNTGELFF
TRBJ2-1 | . | TRBV29-1 | TRBD2 | TGCAGCGTGACTAGCGGGAGGGAAGCTGAGCAGTTCTTC | CSVTSGREAEQFF
TRBJ2-5 | . | TRBV7-2 | TRBD1 | TGTGCCAGCAGCTTAGACGGACAGGGGGGAGAGACCCAGTACTTC | CASSLDGQGGETQYF
TRBJ2-1 | . | TRBV20-1 | TRBD2 | TGCAGTGCTAGAGATTCCCCTAGCGGGAGCAGGCAGTTCTTC | CSARDSPSGSRQFF
TRBJ2-1 | . | TRBV6-1 | TRBD2 | TGTGCCAGCAGTCGTGGGAGTAGCGGGCACAATGAGCAGTTCTTC | CASSRGSSGHNEQFF
TRBJ1-1 | many | TRBV12-3/TRBV12-4 | TRBD1 | TGTGCCAGCAGAGTCACAGGGGGCTTTATGAACACTGAAGCTTTCTTT | CASRVTGGFMNTEAFF
TRBJ2-4 | few | TRBV6-2/TRBV6-3 | TRBD2 | TGTGCCAGCAGAGAGCGGGAATCCAAAAACATTCAGTACTTC | CASRERESKNIQYF
TRBJ2-2 | few | TRBV20-1 | . | TGCAGTGCACCCTCTTGGATCACCGGGGAGCTGTTTTTT | CSAPSWITGELFF
TRBJ2-3 | many | TRBV3-1 | TRBD2 | TGTGCCAGCAGCCAAGCCAGCGGGAGGCCGCCAGAGGCGCAGTATTTT | CASSQASGRPPEAQYF
TRBJ1-1 | many | TRBV7-9 | . | TGTGCCAGCAGCGCAGGAGGACAGAGGAACACTGAAGCTTTCTTT | CASSAGGQRNTEAFF
TRBJ2-1 | . | TRBV5-1 | . | TGCGCCAGCAGCATGACGTACCCATACAGTGAGCAGTTCTTC | CASSMTYPYSEQFF
TRBJ2-1 | few | TRBV7-3 | TRBD1 | TGTGCCAGCGGAGCCGGGACAGGGCAGTTCTTC | CASGAGTGQFF
TRBJ2-2 | few | TRBV20-1 | TRBD2 | TGCGGCCATAGCGGGAGCATGGCCGGGGAGCTGTTTTTT | CGHSGSMAGELFF
TRBJ1-1 | many | TRBV7-2 | . | TGTGCCAGCAGCTTATCGAGTGGCACAGACCTCGAAGCTTTCTTT | CASSLSSGTDLEAFF
TRBJ2-5 | once | TRBV30 | TRBD2 | TGTGCCTGGCGGACTAGCCGGCAAGAGACCCAGTACTTC | CAWRTSRQETQYF
TRBJ2-4 | few | TRBV20-1 | . | TGCAGTGCTAGAGGCCAATCTAGCGACCCGTCCATTCAGTACTTC | CSARGQSSDPSIQYF
TRBJ2-3 | few | TRBV30 | . | TGTGCCTGGAGTGTCGACGGGGGCCCCAGCACAGATACGCAGTATTTT | CAWSVDGGPSTDTQYF
TRBJ2-7 | once | TRBV19 | TRBD1 | TGTGCCACCTTCGACGGGACAGGGGGCTACGAGCAGTACTTC | CATFDGTGGYEQYF
TRBJ2-3 | few | TRBV19 | . | TGTGCCAGTAGTATCCTAGGGGTTGGCACAGATACGCAGTATTTT | CASSILGVGTDTQYF
TRBJ2-1 | many | TRBV24-1 | TRBD2 | TGTGCCACCAGCCTAACTAGCGGGAGTTACAATGAGCAGTTCTTC | CATSLTSGSYNEQFF
TRBJ1-5 | once | TRBV19 | . | TGTGCCAGTAGCCGTGGCGGGGGAATCTTGAATCAGCCCCAGCATTTT | CASSRGGGILNQPQHF
TRBJ2-5 | . | TRBV5-6 | . | TGTGCCAGCAGCTTGAACTGGGTACAAGAGACCCAGTACTTC | CASSLNWVQETQYF
TRBJ2-7 | many | TRBV12-3/TRBV12-4 | . | TGTGCCAGCACTTTGGGGGGTGGGGGGCACTCCTACGAGCAGTACTTC | CASTLGGGGHSYEQYF
TRBJ2-1 | many | TRBV7-6 | TRBD1 | TGTGCCAGCAGCTATACAGGGGTTATGAGCTCCTACAATGAGCAGTTCTTC | CASSYTGVMSSYNEQFF
TRBJ1-1 | few | TRBV12-3/TRBV12-4 | TRBD1 | TGTGCCAGCAGGACAATAACAGGGGACACTGAAGCTTTCTTT | CASRTITGDTEAFF